This passage covers 14 T cell receptor beta chains from one sample sequenced in a study of CD8 T cells in ankylosing spondylitis. A single record per CDR3 protein comes from TCRdb applying MiXCR to the 5' RACE reads. This sample has fewer than 400,000 distinct CDR3 sequences, with 8% found just once. Findings and caveats of the study: Fewer than ten highly homologous variants made up a TCR beta motif that seemed to typify ankylosing spondylitis blood.

No antigen has been assigned to these receptors. Source material: blood, either unsorted or a sorted T cell fraction (not recorded which). These receptors were obtained from a male donor with ankylosing spondylitis.

This chain connects TRBV5-5 to TRBJ2-3; TRBD2 agrees at 10 bases. The CDR3 runs to 16 residues. V gave up 3 bases and J gave up 0 bases; unmatched junction bases: 4. The V gene's germline CDR1 is SGHKS and CDR2 YYEKEE (reference sequence). CDR3 in amino acids: CASSSGLAASTDTQYF. The DNA of the CDR3 is TGTGCCAGCAGCTCCGGACTAGCGGCTAGCACAGATACGCAGTATTTT.

This clonotype has a handful of counts. This chain links TRBV20-1 with TRBJ2-2; D is undetermined. V lost 4 bases and J 1 base, leaving 7 bases between the germline ends. Germline V CDR1 and CDR2: DFQATT, SNEGSKA (reference sequence). The CDR3 sequence is 13 residues long. The CDR3 DNA reads as TGCAGTGCTATGCGGCAGAACACCGGGGAGCTGTTTTTT. Translation: CSAMRQNTGELFF.

The J gene is TRBJ2-3, the V gene TRBV29-1; 7 bases are shared with TRBD2. The CDR3 consists of 14 residues. The ends lost 5 bases at V and 5 bases at J; junction bases unmatched: 10. Germline assignment: CDR1 SQVTM and CDR2 ANQGSEA. This CDR3 reads CSVRVAGVKDTQYF. CDR3 DNA sequence: TGCAGCGTTAGGGTTGCGGGAGTAAAAGATACGCAGTATTTT.

This clonotype was observed a few times. V is TRBV12-3 or TRBV12-4 and J is TRBJ1-5; D call uncertain. With 3 bases removed from V and 5 bases from J, the gap between germline ends came to 8 bases. This CDR3 is built from 13 residues. The CDR3 sequence is CASSFNRDQPQHF. The CDR3 DNA reads TGTGCCAGCAGTTTTAACAGAGATCAGCCCCAGCATTTT.

This clonotype was observed many times. The chain has TRBV12-3 or TRBV12-4 and TRBJ2-7; TRBD2 agrees at 10 bases. This CDR3 is 16 amino acids long. V trimming: 2 bases; J trimming: 4 bases; junction bases outside the gene matches: 8. The CDR3 sequence is CASSLWPGTSVYEQYF. CDR3 DNA sequence: TGTGCCAGCAGTTTATGGCCCGGGACTAGCGTTTACGAGCAGTACTTC.

V is TRBV5-1 and J is TRBJ2-1; the D gene is possibly TRBD2 (5 bases). V was shortened by 0 bases and J by 5 bases, with 12 bases between the two germline ends. The CDR3 extends over 15 amino acids. CDR1 is SGHRS and CDR2 is YFSETQ in the germline V gene. CDR3 DNA sequence: TGCGCCAGCAGCTTGGTGCCGGGAATCGACAATGAGCAGTTCTTC. Residues: CASSLVPGIDNEQFF.

This clonotype was found a few times. The chain joins TRBV28 to TRBJ1-2; TRBD1 matches 8 bases. Per the germline V gene, CDR1 is MDHEN and CDR2 is SYDVKM. This CDR3 region has 17 residues. Trimming took 5 bases from V and 7 from J; bases not matched to a gene: 18. CDR3 sequence: CASSSPGAGGRSGGYTF. The CDR3 DNA reads as TGTGCCAGCAGTAGTCCGGGAGCAGGGGGCAGATCGGGTGGCTACACCTTC.

This clonotype was detected ten times or more. V usage is TRBV5-1 and J usage is TRBJ2-7, with 9 bases that match TRBD1. Trimming removed 1 base from V and 3 bases from J; junction bases left unmatched: 5. The CDR3 sequence is 15 residues long. Germline-derived CDR1 and CDR2 are SGHRS and YFSETQ. The DNA for the CDR3 is TGCGCCAGCAGCTTGACGACAGGGGGTCACTACGAGCAGTACTTC. Its protein is CASSLTTGGHYEQYF.

The chain carries TRBV9 and TRBJ2-3, with TRBD2 matching over 9 bases. The CDR3 spans 15 residues. Germline V CDR1 and CDR2: SGDLS, YYNGEE. Germline trimming cut 7 bases from V and 2 bases from J; bases unmatched to any gene: 8. In nucleotides, the CDR3 is TGTGCCAGCGCGCTTCCTAGCGGGAACACAGATACGCAGTATTTT. Protein sequence: CASALPSGNTDTQYF.

This clonotype was seen more than once but under ten times. This sequence joins TRBV6-1 and TRBJ2-1, with 10 bases lining up with TRBD1. This CDR3 has 13 amino acids. J gave up 13 bases and V 7 bases, and 10 bases lay outside the gene matches. The germline V gene encodes CDR1 MNHNS and CDR2 SASEGT. The CDR3 nucleotides are TGTGCCAGCACTCAACCGGGACAGGGGTTTCAGTTCTTC. Translating it yields CASTQPGQGFQFF.

This clonotype was observed a handful of times. The chain recombines TRBV27 with TRBJ1-1; perhaps TRBD1 as D (5 bases). The CDR3 contains 14 residues. Germline lookup yields CDR1 MNHEY and CDR2 SMNVEV (reference sequence). The ends were cut back, 6 bases at V and 5 bases at J, with 16 bases in the middle. CDR3 region: CASRLQGTQTEAFF. The CDR3 DNA follows: TGTGCCAGCAGACTTCAGGGCACCCAAACTGAAGCTTTCTTT.

This clonotype appeared a few times. The chain couples TRBV11-2 to TRBJ2-1, with 7 bases matching TRBD1. CDR1 and CDR2 (germline): SGHAT, FQNNGV. The V gene end was trimmed by 0 bases and the J gene end by 8 bases; junction bases not matched to a gene: 4. The CDR3 totals 14 residues. CDR3 amino acids: CASSLEFQGDEQFF. The CDR3 DNA is TGTGCCAGCAGCTTAGAGTTCCAGGGGGATGAGCAGTTCTTC.

This clonotype was counted ten times or more. At one end, the junction sequence differs from germline, possibly due to a read error. The rearrangement joins TRBV3-1 to TRBJ2-2, with 13 bases fitting TRBD2. The CDR3 totals 16 residues. Per germline, CDR1 LGHDT and CDR2 YNNKEL (reference sequence). In DNA, the CDR3 is TGTGCCAGCAGCCAGACTAGCGGGAGGAACGCCGGGGAGCTGTTTTTT. Translating gives CASSQTSGRNAGELFF. The full variable domain, with the rest looked up from reference TRBV3-1 and TRBJ2-2, is DTAVSQTPKYLVTQMGNDKSIKCEQNLGHDTMYWYKQDSKKFLKIMFSYNNKELIINETVPNRFSPKSPDKAHLNLHINSLELGDSAVYFCASSQTSGRNAGELFFGEGSRLTVL.

This clonotype came up a few times. The chain links TRBV28 to TRBJ1-1; possible D gene TRBD1, 6 bases. Germline CDR1 MDHEN, CDR2 SYDVKM. Trimming pared 8 bases from V and 5 bases from J, leaving 21 bases between. The CDR3 extends over 15 amino acids. As DNA, the CDR3 is TGTGCCAGCCAAAATGACCTACCCAGGGGAACTGAAGCTTTCTTT. It codes for CASQNDLPRGTEAFF.